This T cell receptor (beta chain) was sequenced for a study of blood T cell repertoires in COVID-19. About the research overall: COVID-19 samples collected from the United States, Italy and Spain covered acute and convalescent phases. PBMCs, B-cell-depleted T cells, or T cells were the source of the cDNA or gDNA that made up the material.

In the original analysis: Reference gene primers were amplified, and this amplification served to estimate nucleated cell counts. Data came from immunoSEQ multiplex PCR; TCRdb stores just in-frame clones and leaves some out. The V and J calls and clone size come from that table; D and trimming were worked out from the DNA. In the table there are about 100,000 clones, roughly 80% of which are singletons. This TCR was sampled from an elderly woman with active or convalescent COVID-19. Sequencing was carried out using peripheral blood.

This CDR3 reads CASSQVGGRREKLFF. The CDR3 DNA follows: TGCGCCTCCTCGCAGGTGGGGGGGCGCAGGGAAAAACTGTTTTTT. The V and J genes are TRBV5-1 and TRBJ1-4; the D gene is possibly TRBD1 (6 bases). The CDR3 sequence is 15 residues long. V lost 10 bases and J lost 8, with 24 bases in between. Germline-derived CDR1 and CDR2 are SGHRS and YFSETQ. The full variable domain, with the rest looked up from reference TRBV5-1 and TRBJ1-4, is KAGVTQTPRYLIKTRGQQVTLSCSPISGHRSVSWYQQTPGQGLQFLFEYFSETQRNKGNFPGRFSGRQFSNSRSEMNVSTLELGDSALYLCASSQVGGRREKLFFGSGTQLSVL.